The 32 T cell receptor beta chains below all came from one sample that was sequenced in a study of OX40 agonist ivuxolimab in advanced cancers. The receptor library was made with the immunoSEQ multiplex PCR assay. TCRdb provides this immuneACCESS table in a form limited to in-frame rearrangements. Some clones are lacking; in checked studies, under half of them reflect an unresolved V gene, and why the rest are absent is not known. Within this sample are 40,000 to 45,000 clones, with 85% to 90% of them counted one time only. The ten largest clonotypes hold 6% of the sample. The specimen comprised CD4+ or CD8+ T cells sorted from blood, sampled in a trial of the OX40 agonist ivuxolimab. These receptor sequences come from an adult with an advanced solid tumor such as melanoma, head and neck, liver or kidney cancer.

This clone was observed a few times. This chain joins TRBV27 and TRBJ1-1; 8 bases match TRBD1. V was clipped by 4 bases and J by 4 bases; unmatched bases: 5. CDR3 size: 14 residues. Germline-derived CDR1 and CDR2 are MNHEY and SMNVEV (reference sequence). The CDR3 protein is CASSSRTGSTEAFF. DNA for the CDR3: TGTGCCAGCAGTTCTCGGACAGGGAGCACTGAAGCTTTCTTT.

The chain joins TRBV7-3 to TRBJ2-1, with 9 positions matching TRBD2. V was pared by 3 bases and J by 6 bases, with 6 bases of the junction left unmatched. Germline lookup yields CDR1 SGHTA and CDR2 FQGTGA. CDR3 size: 15 residues. CDR3 nucleotides: TGTGCCAGCAGCTTGAGCGGGGGGCCTAGCAATGAGCAGTTCTTC. It codes for CASSLSGGPSNEQFF. Filled out from reference TRBV7-3 and TRBJ2-1, the complete variable domain reads GAGVSQTPSNKVTEKGKYVELRCDPISGHTALYWYRQSLGQGPEFLIYFQGTGAADDSGLPNDRFFAVRPEGSVSTLKIQRTERGDSAVYLCASSLSGGPSNEQFFGPGTRLTVL.

The chain recombines TRBV5-1 with TRBJ2-5; D remains unclear. CDR1 is SGHRS, CDR2 YFSETQ, per germline. The CDR3 contains 12 residues. Deletions cut 4 bases from V and 5 bases from J, with 9 bases between. This chain's CDR3 is CASSRAAETQYF. CDR3 DNA sequence: TGCGCCAGCAGCCGGGCGGCGGAGACCCAGTACTTC. The entire variable domain, with the rest obtained from reference TRBV5-1 and TRBJ2-5, is as follows: KAGVTQTPRYLIKTRGQQVTLSCSPISGHRSVSWYQQTPGQGLQFLFEYFSETQRNKGNFPGRFSGRQFSNSRSEMNVSTLELGDSALYLCASSRAAETQYFGPGTRLLVL.

This clone has a single count. The rearrangement uses TRBV28 and TRBJ1-1; D possibly corresponds to TRBD1 (6 bases). The V and J ends lost 4 bases and 1 base respectively, with 16 bases between them. This CDR3 spans 16 amino acids. Germline V CDR1 and CDR2: MDHEN, SYDVKM. In nucleotides, the CDR3 is TGTGCCAGCAGTTCCCCCCAGGGGAGTACGAACACTGAAGCTTTCTTT. This sequence encodes CASSSPQGSTNTEAFF.

The gene calls are TRBV19 and TRBJ2-2; D unresolved. Deletions cut 6 bases from V and 5 bases from J, with 4 bases between. The CDR3 length is 11 residues. Germline V gene lookup returns CDR1 LNHDA and CDR2 SQIVND (reference sequence). DNA of the CDR3: TGTGCCAGTAGCGTTACCGGGGAGCTGTTTTTT. Translating it yields CASSVTGELFF.

In this sample, this clone turned up once. This rearrangement joins TRBV25-1 to TRBJ2-7; TRBD2 matches at 7 bases. Unmatched junction bases numbered 7, after V lost 1 base and J lost 4 bases. Per the germline V gene, CDR1 is MGHDK and CDR2 is SYGVNS. The CDR3 covers 15 residues. The chain's CDR3 is CASSEWGGSGYEQYF. The CDR3 coding sequence is TGTGCCAGCAGTGAATGGGGCGGGAGCGGGTACGAGCAGTACTTC.

The chain links TRBV5-1 to TRBJ1-1; D might be TRBD1 (5 bases). From germline, CDR1 is SGHRS and CDR2 YFSETQ. Between the trimmed V and J ends, which lost 2 bases and 1 base, there was a span of 9 bases. The CDR3 length is 14 residues. CDR3: CASSFVGENTEAFF. CDR3 DNA: TGCGCCAGCAGCTTCGTGGGGGAGAACACTGAAGCTTTCTTT.

The V call is TRBV7-9, the J call TRBJ2-1; no reliable D call. V lost 6 bases, J lost 7 bases, and 16 bases lay in between. This CDR3 is built from 14 residues. Germline V gene sequence: CDR1 SEHNR, CDR2 FQNEAQ (reference sequence). CDR3 DNA sequence: TGTGCCAGCAGGGGAATGGCCTCTCGGAATGAGCAGTTCTTC. This gives the protein CASRGMASRNEQFF.

The chain joins TRBV7-8 to TRBJ2-1; 10 bases line up with TRBD2. V shed 7 bases and J 6 bases; nucleotides not matched to a gene: 6. Germline values: CDR1 SGHVS, CDR2 FQNEAQ. The CDR3 spans 14 residues. CDR3 in amino acids: CASTLAGVINEQFF. As DNA, the CDR3 is TGTGCCAGCACGCTAGCGGGAGTCATCAATGAGCAGTTCTTC. The complete variable domain, with remaining parts taken from reference TRBV7-8 and TRBJ2-1, reads GAGVSQSPRYKVAKRGQDVALRCDPISGHVSLFWYQQALGQGPEFLTYFQNEAQLDKSGLPSDRFFAERPEGSVSTLKIQRTQQEDSAVYLCASTLAGVINEQFFGPGTRLTVL.

The CDR3 DNA sequence: TGCGCCAGCAGCACCGGACAGACTAACTATGGCTACACCTTC. Its protein is CASSTGQTNYGYTF. This sequence joins TRBV5-1 and TRBJ1-2; tentative D call: TRBD1 (6 bases). Germline V CDR1 and CDR2: SGHRS, YFSETQ. The CDR3 sequence is 14 residues long. Trimming left V 4 bases short and J 0 bases short, with 10 bases between.

This clone showed up just once. The chain carries TRBV2 and TRBJ2-5; possibly TRBD2 for D (6 bases). The DNA end lines up better with TRBJ2-7; the J call may be wrong. The CDR3 has 11 amino acids. Germline V gives CDR1 SNHLY, CDR2 FYNNEI. DNA for the CDR3: TGTGCCAGCACAGAGGGAGGCGAGCAGTACTTC. The encoded protein is CASTEGGEQYF.

The sample holds one count of this clone. The chain recombines TRBV28 with TRBJ1-5; TRBD1 matches 8 bases. The CDR3 is 15 amino acids. The V gene's germline CDR1 is MDHEN and CDR2 SYDVKM. J gave up 6 bases and V 2 bases, and 6 bases lay outside the gene matches. The CDR3: CASSLPVTGVQPQHF. CDR3 DNA: TGTGCCAGCAGTTTACCCGTGACAGGGGTTCAGCCCCAGCATTTT. Full variable domain (rest looked up from reference TRBV28 and TRBJ1-5): DVKVTQSSRYLVKRTGEKVFLECVQDMDHENMFWYRQDPGLGLRLIYFSYDVKMKEKGDIPEGYSVSREKKERFSLILESASTNQTSMYLCASSLPVTGVQPQHFGDGTRLSIL.

The chain employs TRBV28 and TRBJ2-7; 12 positions match TRBD2. J was trimmed by 2 bases and V by 7 bases; bases with no gene match: 6. The length of the CDR3 is 15 residues. The germline gives CDR1 MDHEN, CDR2 SYDVKM. The CDR3 sequence is CASNLLAGGTYEQYF. The CDR3 coding sequence is TGTGCCAGCAATCTACTAGCGGGAGGCACCTACGAGCAGTACTTC.

V and J are TRBV25-1 and TRBJ1-2, with a possible D match to TRBD1 (5 bases). Per germline, CDR1 MGHDK and CDR2 SYGVNS. Trimming took off 7 bases at V and 2 bases at J, with 14 bases between the two ends. The CDR3 covers 14 residues. CDR3 nucleotide sequence: TGTGCCAGCACCCCCGGGGGGAAGAACTATGGCTACACCTTC. Protein: CASTPGGKNYGYTF.

In its sample, this clone was seen a few times. The chain couples TRBV10-2 to TRBJ1-1; possibly TRBD1 for D (6 bases). From germline, CDR1 is WSHSY and CDR2 SAAADI. The CDR3 contains 12 residues. V lost 8 bases and J 11 bases, leaving 18 bases between the germline ends. The CDR3 DNA reads TGCGCCAGCTCTTTGTCAGGGGTATCCGCTTTCTTT. The encoded protein is CASSLSGVSAFF.

The rearrangement joins TRBV5-1 to TRBJ2-1; 9 nucleotides agree with TRBD2. The CDR3 length is 16 residues. V lost 5 bases and J lost 3; bases outside the gene matches: 9. CDR1 is SGHRS and CDR2 is YFSETQ in the germline V gene. In nucleotides, the CDR3 is TGCGCCAGCAGGACGGCCGGGACTAGCAGCTACAATGAGCAGTTCTTC. Translation: CASRTAGTSSYNEQFF.

Only a few counts were recorded for this clone. The J gene is TRBJ1-5, the V gene TRBV30; D unclear. The CDR3 covers 12 residues. Looked up from germline, CDR1 is GTSNPN and CDR2 is SVGIG (reference sequence). V was clipped by 1 base and J by 6 bases, with 7 bases between them. The CDR3 spells CAWSAVSQPQHF. Here the CDR3 DNA reads TGTGCCTGGAGTGCTGTAAGTCAGCCCCAGCATTTT.

The V call is TRBV2, the J call TRBJ1-2; tentatively, D is TRBD1 (5 bases). Trimming took off 5 bases at V and 8 bases at J, with 9 bases between the two ends. The CDR3 contains 11 residues. From germline, CDR1 is SNHLY and CDR2 FYNNEI. Here the CDR3 reads CASSPRGGYTF. The CDR3 nucleotides read TGTGCCAGCAGTCCACGGGGGGGCTACACCTTC.

The chain has TRBV4-2 and TRBJ2-5; TRBD1 aligns across 8 bases. CDR3 length equals 14 residues. Germline CDR1 LGHNA, CDR2 YNFKEQ. The trim removed 0 bases at V and 5 bases at J, leaving 2 bases unmatched. CDR3 residues: CASSQDRGPETQYF. The CDR3 region has the DNA TGTGCCAGCAGCCAAGACAGGGGGCCCGAGACCCAGTACTTC.

This clone was observed a few times. CDR3 region: CASGTANTEAFF. CDR3 DNA: TGCGCCAGCGGGACAGCGAACACTGAAGCTTTCTTT. V and J are TRBV23-1 and TRBJ1-1, with 7 nucleotides matching TRBD1. TRBV23-1 is an ORF, and what it does is uncertain. CDR3 length: 12 amino acids. The junction had 1 base not matched to a gene; V was cut back by 8 bases and J by 1 base.

The chain links TRBV19 to TRBJ2-7; possible D gene TRBD1, 6 bases. V dropped 3 bases and J dropped 7 bases, with 16 bases sitting between them. Germline V lookup: CDR1 LNHDA, CDR2 SQIVND (reference sequence). The length of the CDR3 is 14 residues. The CDR3 nucleotides read TGTGCCAGTAGTATTCAGGGGACCCAACGGGAGCAGTACTTC. Protein sequence: CASSIQGTQREQYF.

This chain uses TRBV11-2 with TRBJ2-3; 8 bases are shared with TRBD1. V dropped 1 base and J dropped 5; count of bases not matched to a gene: 11. The CDR3 has 17 residues. The germline V gene encodes CDR1 SGHAT and CDR2 FQNNGV. In DNA, the CDR3 is TGTGCCAGCAGCTTAGCGTTGGGCAGGGGGCGTAAAGATACGCAGTATTTT. Amino acid sequence: CASSLALGRGRKDTQYF. Complete variable domain (other parts from reference TRBV11-2 and TRBJ2-3): EAGVAQSPRYKIIEKRQSVAFWCNPISGHATLYWYQQILGQGPKLLIQFQNNGVVDDSQLPKDRFSAERLKGVDSTLKIQPAKLEDSAVYLCASSLALGRGRKDTQYFGPGTRLTVL.

The DNA for the CDR3 is TGTGCCAGCCTAAAAGTTGCTAATGAAAAACTGTTTTTT. It codes for CASLKVANEKLFF. The V and J genes are TRBV28 and TRBJ1-4, with unresolved D. Germline CDR1 and CDR2: MDHEN and SYDVKM. This CDR3 comprises 13 residues. Between the trimmed V and J ends, which lost 8 bases and 3 bases, there was a span of 10 bases.

The genes are TRBV27 and TRBJ1-1; 10 bases are a match to TRBD1. The CDR3 covers 15 residues. Germline CDR1 is MNHEY and CDR2 is SMNVEV (reference sequence). The trim removed 6 bases at V and 9 bases at J, leaving 13 bases unmatched. In DNA form, the CDR3 reads TGTGCCAGCAGCCCCGCTAGACAGGGGGCGATTAAAGCTTTCTTT. Encoded protein: CASSPARQGAIKAFF.

The rearrangement uses TRBV13 and TRBJ1-3; D is unclear. CDR3 size: 15 residues. Germline lookup yields CDR1 PRHDT and CDR2 FYEKMQ (reference sequence). Trimming took off 8 bases at V and 1 base at J, with 15 bases between the two ends. The DNA for the CDR3 is TGTGCCAGCTCAAGGTGGGGTCCATCTGGAAACACCATATATTTT. Encoded protein: CASSRWGPSGNTIYF.

This sequence joins TRBV18 and TRBJ2-3; TRBD2 matches 7 bases. The CDR3 totals 15 residues. Trimming removed 3 bases from V and 7 bases from J; junction bases left unmatched: 10. CDR1 KGHSH and CDR2 LQKENI come from the germline V gene. The CDR3 protein is CASSPTTGLSNTQYF. CDR3 nucleotide sequence: TGTGCCAGCTCACCCACAACGGGACTATCCAATACGCAGTATTTT.

V and J are TRBV9 and TRBJ2-2; 11 bases are shared with TRBD2. The J segment lost 7 bases and the V segment lost 3 bases, leaving 5 bases of the junction unmatched. The CDR3 runs to 15 residues. Per germline, CDR1 SGDLS and CDR2 YYNGEE. Here the CDR3 DNA reads TGTGCCAGCAGCGCGACTAGCGGGAACGGCGGGGAGCTGTTTTTT. Protein: CASSATSGNGGELFF.

Sample share makes this clone medium-sized (0.01 to 0.1%). The rearrangement uses TRBV30 and TRBJ2-7; D is possibly TRBD2 (6 bases). Germline V gives CDR1 GTSNPN, CDR2 SVGIG (reference sequence). CDR3 length equals 17 residues. V was clipped by 1 base and J by 2 bases, with 21 bases between them. The CDR3 DNA follows: TGTGCCTGGAGTGCCGCCCCTCGACTAGGAATGACCTACGAGCAGTACTTC. Residues: CAWSAAPRLGMTYEQYF.

The chain joins TRBV9 to TRBJ1-3; the D gene is possibly TRBD1 (5 bases). The length of the CDR3 is 15 residues. The V end was cut by 4 bases, the J end by 0 bases, with 11 bases between. Germline values: CDR1 SGDLS, CDR2 YYNGEE. CDR3 coding DNA: TGTGCCAGCAGCTCGGGACTGCCCTCTGGAAACACCATATATTTT. The encoded protein is CASSSGLPSGNTIYF.

A few counts support this clone. The chain recombines TRBV10-3 with TRBJ1-2; no clear D gene. The CDR3 consists of 12 residues. Germline CDR1 is ENHRY and CDR2 is SYGVKD. Trimming cost V 10 bases and J 5 bases, with 14 bases left between them. CDR3 coding DNA: TGTGCCACCGCCGGTCAGGCGTATGGCTACACCTTC. Translated, it gives CATAGQAYGYTF.

The chain links TRBV28 to TRBJ2-1; TRBD1 aligns across 11 bases. Trimming removed 5 bases from V and 4 bases from J; junction bases left unmatched: 4. The CDR3 is 15 amino acids. Germline CDR1 reads MDHEN; CDR2 reads SYDVKM. CDR3 in DNA: TGTGCCAGCAGTCAGGACAGGGGGCGTTACAATGAGCAGTTCTTC. Its protein product is CASSQDRGRYNEQFF.

This chain uses TRBV5-1 with TRBJ2-1; a weak D match, TRBD2 (6 bases). The CDR3 extends over 13 amino acids. With 8 bases removed from V and 6 bases from J, the gap between germline ends came to 15 bases. Germline lookup yields CDR1 SGHRS and CDR2 YFSETQ. The CDR3 sequence: CASSGTGLNEQFF. The CDR3 DNA is TGCGCCAGTTCCGGGACGGGACTCAATGAGCAGTTCTTC. Filled out from reference TRBV5-1 and TRBJ2-1, the complete variable domain reads KAGVTQTPRYLIKTRGQQVTLSCSPISGHRSVSWYQQTPGQGLQFLFEYFSETQRNKGNFPGRFSGRQFSNSRSEMNVSTLELGDSALYLCASSGTGLNEQFFGPGTRLTVL.